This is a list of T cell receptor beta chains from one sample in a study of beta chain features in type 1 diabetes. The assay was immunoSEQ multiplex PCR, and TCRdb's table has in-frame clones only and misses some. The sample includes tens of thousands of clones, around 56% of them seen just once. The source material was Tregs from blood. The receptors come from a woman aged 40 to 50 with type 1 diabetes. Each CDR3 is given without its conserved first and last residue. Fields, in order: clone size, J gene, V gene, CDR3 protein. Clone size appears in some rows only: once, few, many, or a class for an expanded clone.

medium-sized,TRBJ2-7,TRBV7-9,ASSLYNLQGKDEQY
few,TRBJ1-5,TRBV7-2,ASSLSGNQPQH
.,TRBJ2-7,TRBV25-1,ASSEYKGPRFTYEQY
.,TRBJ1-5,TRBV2,ASRRDRRNQPQH
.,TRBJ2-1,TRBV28,ASAGQTYNEQF
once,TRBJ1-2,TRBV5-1,ASSGSYGYT
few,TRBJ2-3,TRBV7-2,ASSFGGGGTDTQY
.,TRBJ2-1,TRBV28,ASRRYNEQF
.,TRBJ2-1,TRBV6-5,ASRKGTSGYNEQF
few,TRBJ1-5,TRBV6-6,ASSPPGGANHPQH
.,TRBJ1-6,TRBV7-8,ASSLILGRISAIGDPSLH
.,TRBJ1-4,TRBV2,ASTLLQSTNEKLF
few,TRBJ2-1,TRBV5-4,ASSSGTSGRGNEQF
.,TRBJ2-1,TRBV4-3,ASSQGQTSGIGNEQF
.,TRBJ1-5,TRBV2,ASSARQYQPQH
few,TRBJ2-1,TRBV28,ASSRLGDYSYNEQF
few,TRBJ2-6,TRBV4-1,ASSQEGQGSGANVLT
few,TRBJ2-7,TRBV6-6,ASSYWGQVNEQY
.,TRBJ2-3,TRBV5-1,ASSSQGLGTDTQY
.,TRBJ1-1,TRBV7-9,ASSPGRGDTEAF
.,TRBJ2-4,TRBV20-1,SVAGLATRY
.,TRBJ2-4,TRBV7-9,ASSFQADLAKNIQY
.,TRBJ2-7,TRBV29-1,SVEVPGYEQY
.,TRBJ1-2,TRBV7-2,ASGGDRTDYGYT
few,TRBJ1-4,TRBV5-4,ASSLWRQGDEKLF
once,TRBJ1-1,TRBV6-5,ASSYYRDGEAF
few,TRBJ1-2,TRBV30,ASTGTGNYGYT
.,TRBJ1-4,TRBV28,ASSSGGRGNEKLF
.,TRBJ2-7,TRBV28,ASSSQGGEQY
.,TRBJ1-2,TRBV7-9,ASSLGTGGENYGYT
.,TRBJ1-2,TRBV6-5,ASSYGTVGTGVGYT
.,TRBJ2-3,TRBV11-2,ASSLGPRVRELNTQY
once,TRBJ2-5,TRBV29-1,SGRASVETQY
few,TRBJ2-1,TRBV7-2,ASSPLGSEQF
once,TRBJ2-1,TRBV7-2,ASSLAGARYNEQF
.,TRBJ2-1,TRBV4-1,ASSQDGTGFVPGPYNEQF
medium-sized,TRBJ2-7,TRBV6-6,ASSVAGWVYEQY
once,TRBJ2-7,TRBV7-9,ASSLVAGASEQY
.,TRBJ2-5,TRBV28,ASSPGGGEETQY
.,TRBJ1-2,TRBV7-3,ASSTGTGPNYGYT
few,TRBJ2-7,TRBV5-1,ASSRGGQGASYEQY
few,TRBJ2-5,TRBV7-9,ASSFGGGAQETQY
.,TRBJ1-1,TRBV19,ASSIVDRVNTEAF
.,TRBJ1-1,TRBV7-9,ASSLGPGQGNTEAF
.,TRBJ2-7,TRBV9,ASSVGWQVYYEQY
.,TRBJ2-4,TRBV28,ASSSLGLAKNIQY
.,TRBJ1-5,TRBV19,ASREEGREPQH
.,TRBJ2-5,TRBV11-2,ASSPSGSGEETQY
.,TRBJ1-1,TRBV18,ASSRDTLNTEAF
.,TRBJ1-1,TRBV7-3,ASSSRVGTEAF
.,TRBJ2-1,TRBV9,ASSASRGNPYNEQF
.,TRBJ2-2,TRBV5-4,ASSGAGQGITGELF
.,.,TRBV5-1,ASSRSGTEHSYEQY
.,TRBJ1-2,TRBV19,ASKDSLDVYGYT